Each of the 21 T cell receptor beta chains below was sequenced from the same sample in a study of shared T cell receptors in the human thymus. Generated by immunoSEQ multiplex PCR, the TCRdb table keeps only in-frame clones and is missing some. The sample gives 700,000 or so clones, approximately 85% of which show up once; 0.0095% to 0.013% is in the top ten. This sample also appeared in a second study, on human thymus T cells.

Sequencing was done on a sample of thymocytes. Receptor source: a girl under three years old with a congenital heart defect.

V gene TRBV7-2 combines with J gene TRBJ2-1; 11 bases match TRBD2. V shed 1 base, J shed 8 bases, and the junction held 4 bases outside the gene matches. CDR1 and CDR2 from the germline V gene are SGHTA and FQGNSA. The CDR3 sequence is 15 residues long. In DNA form, the CDR3 reads TGTGCCAGCAGCTTAGGACTAGCGGGGAGCGATGAGCAGTTCTTC. This gives the protein CASSLGLAGSDEQFF.

There are a few counts of this clone. The CDR3: CASSEGFGSAAGNTIYF. The CDR3 DNA reads as TGTGCCAGCAGTGAAGGATTCGGCAGCGCAGCTGGAAACACCATATATTTT. V and J are TRBV6-1 and TRBJ1-3; D ambiguous. The germline V and J ends were trimmed by 1 base and 2 bases, with 15 bases remaining between them. From germline, CDR1 is MNHNS and CDR2 SASEGT. The CDR3 extends over 17 amino acids.

This clone was seen once. This sample includes further DNA sequences coding for the same CDR3. V is TRBV19 and J is TRBJ1-4, with D maybe TRBD1 (5 bases). From germline, CDR1 is LNHDA and CDR2 SQIVND (reference sequence). The CDR3 is 11 residues long. The germline V and J ends were trimmed by 5 bases and 8 bases, with 6 bases remaining between them. The CDR3 loop reads CASSPGEKLFF. In DNA, the CDR3 is TGTGCCAGTAGTCCAGGGGAAAAACTGTTTTTT.

The rearrangement joins TRBV5-8 to TRBJ2-7; TRBD2 agrees at 7 bases. CDR1 is SGHTS and CDR2 is YDEGEE in the germline V gene. The CDR3 totals 12 residues. V trimming: 4 bases; J trimming: 7 bases; junction bases outside the gene matches: 5. This CDR3 reads CASSRPGGEQYF. The DNA for the CDR3 is TGTGCCAGCAGCCGGCCGGGGGGTGAGCAGTACTTC.

The chain carries TRBV6-5 and TRBJ2-2; 7 bases match TRBD1. The CDR3 has 16 residues. The germline V gene has CDR1 MNHEY and CDR2 SVGAGI. Unmatched junction bases numbered 4, after V lost 1 base and J lost 2 bases. CDR3 in amino acids: CASSYWDSANTGELFF. The CDR3 DNA reads as TGTGCCAGCAGTTACTGGGACAGCGCCAACACCGGGGAGCTGTTTTTT.

The V and J genes are TRBV11-2 and TRBJ2-1; the match to TRBD1 covers 7 bases. Germline loops: CDR1 SGHAT, CDR2 FQNNGV. Germline trimming cut 5 bases from V and 14 bases from J; bases unmatched to any gene: 0. The CDR3 is 9 residues long. As DNA, the CDR3 is TGTGCCAGCAGCCAGGGGGAGTTCTTC. It translates to CASSQGEFF.

CDR3 amino acids: CASVGGSDEQYF. The CDR3 DNA follows: TGTGCCAGCGTAGGGGGCTCAGACGAGCAGTACTTC. V gene TRBV6-4 combines with J gene TRBJ2-7; 7 bases match TRBD1. This CDR3 has 12 residues. The germline gives CDR1 MRHNA, CDR2 SNTAGT. J lost 5 bases, V lost 8 bases, and 6 bases had no gene match.

V is TRBV19 and J is TRBJ1-2, with TRBD1 matching 9 bases. V was pared by 1 base and J by 8 bases, with 2 bases of the junction left unmatched. The germline V gene encodes CDR1 LNHDA and CDR2 SQIVND (reference sequence). The length of the CDR3 is 13 residues. The CDR3 nucleotides read TGTGCCAGTAGTATAGGGGACAGGGACGGCTACACCTTC. Translating gives CASSIGDRDGYTF.

This chain uses TRBV4-1 with TRBJ2-1; D gene uncertain. V dropped 0 bases and J dropped 7 bases, with 19 bases sitting between them. The CDR3 is made up of 17 amino acids. Germline loops: CDR1 MGHRA, CDR2 YSYEKL. CDR3 in amino acids: CASSQDMAPTAANEQFF. CDR3 bases: TGCGCCAGCAGCCAAGATATGGCCCCAACGGCGGCGAATGAGCAGTTCTTC.

This clone was picked up a small number of times. J is TRBJ1-1 and V is TRBV2, with a weak D call TRBD1 (5 bases). Germline V lookup: CDR1 SNHLY, CDR2 FYNNEI. The CDR3 consists of 14 residues. Deletions cut 7 bases from V and 1 base from J, with 13 bases between. The CDR3 here is CASTTGRQNTEAFF. Written as DNA, the CDR3 is TGTGCCAGCACCACAGGACGGCAGAACACTGAAGCTTTCTTT.

The chain combines TRBV5-1 with TRBJ1-3; D is uncertain. The ends were cut back, 1 base at V and 4 bases at J, with 21 bases in the middle. The germline V gene has CDR1 SGHRS and CDR2 YFSETQ. The CDR3 consists of 18 residues. As DNA, the CDR3 is TGCGCCAGCAGCTTGTTTATCGGGTCGGTTAGTTCGGGAAACACCATATATTTT. It yields the protein CASSLFIGSVSSGNTIYF.

This chain uses TRBV6-1 with TRBJ2-3; D is perhaps TRBD2 (5 bases). Trimming removed 8 bases from V and 5 bases from J, with 17 bases in between. Germline CDR1 and CDR2: MNHNS and SASEGT. The CDR3 is made up of 14 amino acids. The CDR3 sequence: CASQKLLGEDTQYF. In nucleotides, the CDR3 is TGTGCCAGCCAGAAGCTGCTCGGGGAAGATACGCAGTATTTT.

This clone was observed once. The V gene is TRBV4-1, the J gene TRBJ2-1; maybe TRBD1 (6 bases). The CDR3 runs to 19 residues. Germline lookup yields CDR1 MGHRA and CDR2 YSYEKL. Between the trimmed V and J ends, which lost 4 bases and 4 bases, there was a span of 26 bases. The DNA for the CDR3 is TGCGCCAGCAGCCGGGATTGTAGGGCAGGGGAGCCGCTGTACAATGAGCAGTTCTTC. Protein sequence: CASSRDCRAGEPLYNEQFF.

The chain recombines TRBV19 with TRBJ1-2, with D tentatively TRBD1 (5 bases). Deletions cut 6 bases from V and 2 bases from J, with 16 bases between. CDR1 is LNHDA, CDR2 SQIVND, per germline (reference sequence). The CDR3 has 15 amino acids. The CDR3 DNA is TGTGCCAGTAGCCCTCCCTGGGGGGTAAACTATGGCTACACCTTC. This encodes CASSPPWGVNYGYTF.

This clone was seen a single time. The gene calls are TRBV7-8 and TRBJ1-6; TRBD1 matches 7 bases. The V and J ends lost 2 bases and 10 bases, in that order; junction bases with no gene match: 8. This CDR3 has 15 residues. CDR1 is SGHVS, CDR2 FQNEAQ, per germline. CDR3: CASSLSRDSRSPLHF. For the CDR3, the DNA is TGTGCCAGCAGCTTATCCCGGGACAGCCGATCACCCCTCCACTTT.

V gene TRBV10-3 combines with J gene TRBJ1-1; D is perhaps TRBD1 (6 bases). V lost 6 bases and J 3 bases, leaving 32 bases between the germline ends. This CDR3 has 20 amino acids. CDR1 ENHRY and CDR2 SYGVKD come from the germline V gene. CDR3 region: CAISALGREGGFGVDTEAFF. The CDR3, as DNA: TGTGCCATCAGCGCCCTAGGTCGGGAGGGGGGATTTGGCGTGGACACTGAAGCTTTCTTT.

The chain combines TRBV19 with TRBJ1-5; 9 bases fit TRBD1. The CDR3 has 14 amino acids. Germline V gene lookup returns CDR1 LNHDA and CDR2 SQIVND (reference sequence). Unmatched junction bases numbered 3, after V lost 7 bases and J lost 2 bases. DNA of the CDR3: TGTGCCAGTACGGACAGGGGTGGCAATCAGCCCCAGCATTTT. Translated: CASTDRGGNQPQHF. Looking up the rest from reference TRBV19 and TRBJ1-5 gives the full variable domain: DGGITQSPKYLFRKEGQNVTLSCEQNLNHDAMYWYRQDPGQGLRLIYYSQIVNDFQKGDIAEGYSVSREKKESFPLTVTSAQKNPTAFYLCASTDRGGNQPQHFGDGTRLSIL.

This chain connects TRBV14 to TRBJ2-7; 7 positions agree with TRBD1. The CDR3 is 18 residues long. Germline loops: CDR1 SGHDN, CDR2 FVKESK. V shed 0 bases, J shed 3 bases, and the junction held 14 bases outside the gene matches. CDR3 protein: CASSQDANRDRGNYEQYF. The CDR3 DNA is TGTGCCAGCAGCCAAGATGCCAACCGGGACAGAGGGAACTACGAGCAGTACTTC.

The chain links TRBV7-8 to TRBJ2-3; TRBD2 matches at 8 bases. V trimming: 1 base; J trimming: 5 bases; junction bases outside the gene matches: 5. The CDR3 sequence is 15 residues long. Germline CDR1 is SGHVS and CDR2 is FQNEAQ. DNA of the CDR3: TGTGCCAGCAGCTTAGGCGGACTAGCAGGAGATACGCAGTATTTT. It translates to CASSLGGLAGDTQYF.

This clone has just a few counts. The chain employs TRBV6-5 and TRBJ2-5; 8 positions agree with TRBD2. The junction had 5 bases not matched to a gene; V was cut back by 7 bases and J by 1 base. CDR1 and CDR2 from the germline V gene are MNHEY and SVGAGI. This CDR3 comprises 14 residues. The CDR3 loop is CASTRGGPQETQYF. The CDR3 DNA follows: TGTGCCAGCACCCGGGGGGGCCCCCAAGAGACCCAGTACTTC.

This clone is a singleton in its sample. The CDR3: CASSQRVQHRDNEQFF. Here the CDR3 DNA reads TGCGCCAGCAGTCAGAGGGTGCAGCACCGGGACAATGAGCAGTTCTTC. V usage is TRBV4-1 and J usage is TRBJ2-1, with D tentatively TRBD2 (5 bases). The CDR3 length is 16 residues. V gave up 6 bases and J gave up 5 bases, with 20 bases separating them. CDR1 and CDR2 (germline): MGHRA, YSYEKL.